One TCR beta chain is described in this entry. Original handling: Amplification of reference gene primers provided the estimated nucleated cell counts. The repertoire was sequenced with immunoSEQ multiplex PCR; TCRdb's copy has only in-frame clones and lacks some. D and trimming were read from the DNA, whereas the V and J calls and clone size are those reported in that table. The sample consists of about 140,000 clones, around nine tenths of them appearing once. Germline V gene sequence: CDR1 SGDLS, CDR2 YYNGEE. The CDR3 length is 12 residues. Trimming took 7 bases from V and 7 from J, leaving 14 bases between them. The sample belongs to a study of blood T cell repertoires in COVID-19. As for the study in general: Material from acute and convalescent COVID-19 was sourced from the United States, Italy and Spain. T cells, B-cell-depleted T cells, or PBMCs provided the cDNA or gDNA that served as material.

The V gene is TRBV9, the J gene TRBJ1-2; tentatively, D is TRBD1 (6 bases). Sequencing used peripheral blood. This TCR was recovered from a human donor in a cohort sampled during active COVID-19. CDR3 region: CASSAGEGGYTF. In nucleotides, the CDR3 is TGTGCCAGCTCGGCAGGGGAGGGTGGCTACACCTTC.